A single sample gave rise to the 24 T cell receptor beta chains below, sequenced in a study of T-cell memory formation after mild COVID-19. Using its own MiXCR run on the 5' RACE reads, TCRdb lists one record per CDR3 protein. The sample consists of approximately 150,000 distinct CDR3 sequences, 10% to 15% of them appearing once. Input material: PBMCs or a T cell subset sorted from them (not recorded which). These receptors originate from a man aged 18 to 35 who had mild COVID-19 (a few samples of this study predate the infection). Cell type and time point are not known.

The chain employs TRBV3-1 and TRBJ1-2; 8 nucleotides match TRBD1. This CDR3 contains 15 residues. From germline, CDR1 is LGHDT and CDR2 YNNKEL (reference sequence). After removal of 4 bases from V and 5 bases from J, the junction contained 9 bases not matched to a gene. The CDR3 sequence: CASSLPGGGSYGYTF. As DNA, the CDR3 is TGTGCCAGCAGCCTCCCAGGGGGCGGCAGTTATGGCTACACCTTC.

This clonotype was seen ten or more times. At one of its ends the junction is not consistent with the germline gene, which may arise from a read error. The chain employs TRBV6-5 and TRBJ1-4; D remains ambiguous. Germline assignment: CDR1 MNHEY and CDR2 SVGAGI. The CDR3 runs 14 residues. The CDR3 loop is CASRLTRSKEKLFF. The CDR3 nucleotides read TGTGCCAGCAGACTCACGAGGTCTAAAGAAAAACTGTTTTTT.

A few counts support this clonotype. One end of the junction is discordant with germline, which a read error may explain. The V and J genes are TRBV5-6 and TRBJ1-2; 9 bases match TRBD1. This CDR3 has 14 amino acids. The germline CDR1 and CDR2 sequences are SGHDT and YYEEEE. The CDR3 spells CASCFWTGVYGYTF. The CDR3 DNA sequence: TGTGCCAGCTGCTTCTGGACAGGGGTTTATGGCTACACCTTC.

This clonotype has ten or more counts. This sequence joins TRBV14 and TRBJ2-3; D possibly uses TRBD1 or TRBD2 (5 bases each). This CDR3 is built from 14 residues. Trimming took 4 bases from V and 2 from J, leaving 10 bases between them. Germline CDR1 SGHDN, CDR2 FVKESK. Written as DNA, the CDR3 is TGTGCCAGCAGCCCGAGGGGCAACACAGATACGCAGTATTTT. Its translation: CASSPRGNTDTQYF. Looking up the rest from reference TRBV14 and TRBJ2-3 gives the full variable domain: EAGVTQFPSHSVIEKGQTVTLRCDPISGHDNLYWYRRVMGKEIKFLLHFVKESKQDESGMPNNRFLAERTGGTYSTLKVQPAELEDSGVYFCASSPRGNTDTQYFGPGTRLTVL.

CDR3 bases: TGTGCCAGCAGCTTAGGGTCCCTCTACGAGCAGTACTTC. Translation: CASSLGSLYEQYF. The J gene is TRBJ2-7, the V gene TRBV7-9; D is ambiguous. The V gene's germline CDR1 is SEHNR and CDR2 FQNEAQ (reference sequence). Trimming took off 1 base at V and 3 bases at J, with 7 bases between the two ends. This CDR3 spans 13 amino acids.

The gene calls are TRBV6-5 and TRBJ1-2; no reliable D call. Germline assignment: CDR1 MNHEY and CDR2 SVGAGI. V lost 0 bases and J 7 bases, leaving 18 bases between the germline ends. The CDR3 extends over 16 amino acids. The CDR3 coding sequence is TGTGCCAGCAGTTACTCGTCGACCGAGCAATGGCGTGGCTACACCTTC. It encodes CASSYSSTEQWRGYTF.

The CDR3 is CSARASRGSPNYGYTF. The DNA of the CDR3 is TGCAGTGCTAGAGCCTCGAGGGGGAGTCCTAACTATGGCTACACCTTC. V and J are TRBV20-1 and TRBJ1-2; possibly TRBD1 for D (6 bases). Per germline, CDR1 DFQATT and CDR2 SNEGSKA (reference sequence). The CDR3 runs 16 residues. V was trimmed by 1 base and J by 0 bases, leaving 15 bases between them.

A few counts support this clonotype. The rearrangement links TRBV4-3 to TRBJ2-7; 10 bases are a match to TRBD2. CDR1 and CDR2 from the germline V gene are LGHNA and YSLEER. Trimming at V came to 4 bases and at J to 0 bases, leaving 9 bases not matched to a gene. The CDR3 is 17 residues long. The CDR3 DNA is TGCGCCAGCAGCCCAGGGACTAGCGCGTCTACCTCCTACGAGCAGTACTTC. Translating gives CASSPGTSASTSYEQYF.

The chain has TRBV6-1 and TRBJ2-4, with D possibly TRBD2 on 5 matching bases. The CDR3 is 17 amino acids. Trimming took 4 bases from V and 0 from J, leaving 16 bases between them. Germline V lookup: CDR1 MNHNS, CDR2 SASEGT. The CDR3 is CASSGRAREEAKNIQYF. The CDR3 bases are TGTGCCAGCAGTGGTAGGGCGAGGGAAGAAGCCAAAAACATTCAGTACTTC.

This clonotype has more than one count but fewer than ten. The chain links TRBV9 to TRBJ1-2; 7 bases agree with TRBD1. J gave up 8 bases and V 3 bases, and 7 bases lay outside the gene matches. Germline lookup yields CDR1 SGDLS and CDR2 YYNGEE. This CDR3 region has 13 residues. The CDR3 loop is CASSDDRVGGYTF. CDR3 bases: TGTGCCAGCAGCGATGACAGGGTCGGCGGCTACACCTTC.

The V and J genes are TRBV20-1 and TRBJ2-7; the D is unclear. Germline CDR1 reads DFQATT; CDR2 reads SNEGSKA (reference sequence). CDR3 length: 14 amino acids. The CDR3 nucleotides read TGCAGTGCCGTACCACCCAGCTCTTCCTACGAGCAGTTCGTC. Translating it yields CSAVPPSSSYEQFV.

This clonotype came up a few times. The V call is TRBV18, the J call TRBJ2-3; 7 nucleotides line up with TRBD2. J was trimmed by 1 base and V by 8 bases; bases with no gene match: 6. CDR3 size: 14 residues. CDR1 and CDR2 (germline): KGHSH, LQKENI. In DNA form, the CDR3 reads TGTGCCAGCACACTAGCGAGGGGCACAGATACGCAGTATTTT. Translating it yields CASTLARGTDTQYF.

This clonotype showed up just a few times. The chain is built from TRBV24-1 and TRBJ2-1; 7 bases align to TRBD1. The CDR3 sequence is 12 residues long. Trimming took 4 bases from V and 10 from J; bases not matched to a gene: 3. Germline lookup yields CDR1 KGHDR and CDR2 SFDVKD. The CDR3 DNA reads as TGTGCCACCAGTGACCTGGACAGGGAGCAGTTCTTC. Translating it yields CATSDLDREQFF.

The V and J genes are TRBV20-1 and TRBJ2-7; D possibly corresponds to TRBD1 (6 bases). Trimming removed 2 bases at V and 7 bases at J, with 27 bases between. The CDR3 consists of 17 residues. Germline V gene lookup returns CDR1 DFQATT and CDR2 SNEGSKA (reference sequence). The DNA for the CDR3 is TGCAGTGCTAGAACCATTGGGGGCAGGAGACGGCTAGGGGAGCAGTACTTC. Translating gives CSARTIGGRRRLGEQYF.

This clonotype was seen repeatedly, ten times or more. The gene calls are TRBV24-1 and TRBJ1-2; 8 nucleotides align to TRBD1. This CDR3 region has 15 residues. J lost 6 bases, V lost 7 bases, and 12 bases had no gene match. Germline assignment: CDR1 KGHDR and CDR2 SFDVKD. The CDR3 DNA reads TGTGCCACCAGCGCCGGGACAGGCACTGTCGATGGCTACACCTTC. Protein product: CATSAGTGTVDGYTF.

This chain connects TRBV12-3 or TRBV12-4 to TRBJ2-2; D remains unclear. CDR3 length: 13 residues. The germline V and J ends were trimmed by 5 bases and 5 bases, with 9 bases remaining between them. The CDR3 is CASSPGPTGELFF. Here the CDR3 DNA reads TGTGCCAGCAGTCCCGGTCCGACCGGGGAGCTGTTTTTT.

This clonotype appeared a few times. The chain recombines TRBV7-6 with TRBJ2-5; 9 nucleotides match TRBD1. Trimming removed 5 bases from V and 0 bases from J; junction bases left unmatched: 4. This CDR3 region has 15 residues. Germline CDR1 reads SGHVS; CDR2 reads FNYEAQ. The chain's CDR3 is CASSVGTGNQETQYF. CDR3 DNA: TGTGCCAGCAGCGTCGGGACAGGGAACCAAGAGACCCAGTACTTC.

This clonotype appeared a few times. J is TRBJ2-3 and V is TRBV25-1; a possible D gene is TRBD1 (6 bases). The CDR3 is 13 residues long. V was clipped by 6 bases and J by 8 bases, with 15 bases between them. CDR1 MGHDK and CDR2 SYGVNS come from the germline V gene. The CDR3 sequence is CASSPPAGATQYF. In DNA form, the CDR3 reads TGTGCCAGCAGCCCACCCGCAGGGGCTACGCAGTATTTT.

V and J are TRBV7-2 and TRBJ2-2; 11 bases match TRBD2. CDR1 SGHTA and CDR2 FQGNSA come from the germline V gene. J lost 7 bases, V lost 5 bases, and 15 bases had no gene match. CDR3 length: 18 amino acids. This CDR3 reads CASSLRDLAGGLIGELFF. The CDR3 region has the DNA TGTGCCAGCAGCCTCCGCGATTTAGCGGGGGGGCTAATCGGGGAGCTGTTTTTT.

The sample holds a few counts of this clonotype. The V call is TRBV5-5, the J call TRBJ1-2; 7 nucleotides align to TRBD1. The CDR3 length is 13 residues. V was pared by 1 base and J by 8 bases, with 5 bases of the junction left unmatched. Germline V CDR1 and CDR2: SGHKS, YYEKEE (reference sequence). The chain's CDR3 is CASSLTGEGGYTF. CDR3 nucleotides: TGTGCCAGCAGCTTGACAGGGGAAGGCGGCTACACCTTC.

This clonotype turned up a few times. This chain connects TRBV4-2 to TRBJ2-7; D gene unclear. The germline V and J ends were trimmed by 1 base and 8 bases, with 9 bases remaining between them. Germline lookup yields CDR1 LGHNA and CDR2 YNFKEQ. CDR3 length: 12 residues. The CDR3 region is CASSQVPAKQYF. For the CDR3, the DNA is TGTGCCAGCAGCCAAGTGCCGGCCAAGCAGTACTTC.

The sample holds many counts of this clonotype. The V call is TRBV12-3 or TRBV12-4, the J call TRBJ1-5, with D uncertain. V lost 6 bases and J lost 0, with 15 bases in between. The CDR3 has 16 residues. Here the CDR3 DNA reads TGTGCCAGCAGAACTTCGACTGGGGTTAGCAATCAGCCCCAGCATTTT. It encodes CASRTSTGVSNQPQHF.

The chain is built from TRBV24-1 and TRBJ1-6; the D gene is possibly TRBD1 (5 bases). Germline loops: CDR1 KGHDR, CDR2 SFDVKD. V lost 3 bases and J 10 bases, leaving 9 bases between the germline ends. The CDR3 consists of 13 residues. CDR3 nucleotide sequence: TGTGCCACCAGTGATGACGGGGGATCACCCCTCCACTTT. Residues: CATSDDGGSPLHF.

This clonotype was picked up a small number of times. The gene calls are TRBV20-1 and TRBJ1-6; D is uncertain. The CDR3 runs to 12 residues. The V gene's germline CDR1 is DFQATT and CDR2 SNEGSKA (reference sequence). Trimming took off 6 bases at V and 6 bases at J, with 9 bases between the two ends. This chain's CDR3 is CSARVTNSPLHF. CDR3 coding DNA: TGCAGTGCGAGGGTCACTAATTCACCCCTCCACTTT.